This TCR beta chain was found in a study of blood T cell repertoires in COVID-19. In the study overall: The United States, Italy and Spain supplied acute and convalescent COVID-19 samples. In each case, the material was cDNA or gDNA derived from T cells, B-cell-depleted T cells, or PBMCs.

This clone appeared a single time. The V gene end was trimmed by 4 bases and the J gene end by 7 bases; junction bases not matched to a gene: 9. Germline CDR1 MDHEN, CDR2 SYDVKM. The CDR3 totals 15 residues. Generated by immunoSEQ multiplex PCR, the TCRdb table keeps only in-frame clones and is missing some. The table includes some 190,000 clones, 80% to 90% detected once. The chain is built from TRBV28 and TRBJ2-7, with 11 bases matching TRBD2. The sequenced material came from peripheral blood. The origin of this receptor is a man aged 55-75 years with acute or convalescent COVID-19. CDR3 in DNA: TGTGCCAGCAGTTCAATACTAGCGGGAGTTGGAGAGCAGTACTTC. Translating gives CASSSILAGVGEQYF.